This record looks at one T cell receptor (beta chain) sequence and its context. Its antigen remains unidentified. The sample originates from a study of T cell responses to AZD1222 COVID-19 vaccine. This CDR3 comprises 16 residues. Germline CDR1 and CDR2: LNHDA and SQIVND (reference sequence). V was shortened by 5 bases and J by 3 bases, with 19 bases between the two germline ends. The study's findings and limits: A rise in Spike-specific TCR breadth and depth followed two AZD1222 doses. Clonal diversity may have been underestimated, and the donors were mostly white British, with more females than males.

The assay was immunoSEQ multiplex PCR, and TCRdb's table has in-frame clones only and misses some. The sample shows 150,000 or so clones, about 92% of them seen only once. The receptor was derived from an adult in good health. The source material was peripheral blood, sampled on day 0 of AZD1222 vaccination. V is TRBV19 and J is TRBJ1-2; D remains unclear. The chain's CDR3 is CASSSTGYMIDYGYTF. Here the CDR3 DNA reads TGTGCCAGTAGTTCAACCGGATATATGATCGACTATGGCTACACCTTC.